This TCR beta chain is from a study of beta chain features in type 1 diabetes (dated by TCRdb to 2017 to 2018). Broadly, across the study: No differences in mean age, gender distribution, total cell number or subset yield were found between patients and healthy donors. Whereas all 30 or so donors provided naive and central memory subsets, regulatory and stem cell-like memory subsets were isolated from just 8 patients and roughly 8 healthy donors. In the study, recently diagnosed type 1 diabetes patients and matched healthy donors were compared on the TCRB repertoires of their sorted circulating CD4+ T cell subsets. A total of approximately 99,000,000 sorted cells were examined across all samples, and RNA yield correlated strongly with the number of cells per subset.

From each donor, a single peripheral blood sample of approximately 120 mL on average was drawn into heparinised tubes. Using a panel that included CD45RO, CCR7, CD25, CD127, CD95 and CD27, naive, central memory, regulatory and stem cell-like memory CD4+ T cells were sorted on a BD FACSAria II. A purity above 98% was achieved for all sorted populations. PBMCs were isolated right away by Lymphoprep density gradient centrifugation and were stained directly, without culture. Samples were stained and sorted in pairs, with one healthy donor and one patient per experiment, so that batch effects were minimized. Via the germline V gene (reference sequence), CDR1 is LNHDA and CDR2 SQIVND. Spanning cysteine to phenylalanine, the CDR3 consists of 15 amino acids. Only the CDR3 portion is preserved as DNA: 45 bases, with reading frame beginning at the first base. The table lists this clone with a few counts. The specificity of this receptor is unknown. A read error may produce the germline difference seen at one junction end.

Broader findings and caveats from the paper: At VDJ recombination sites, patients with type 1 diabetes made fewer insertions and deleted more nucleotides, a pattern implying thymic rearrangement abnormalities. Shorter templates might have been favored by PCR, but patient and control samples were amplified and corrected together, so both groups would have been affected equally by any skew. Type 1 diabetes patients showed a moderate but significant shortening of TCRB CDR3 length in all four CD4+ subsets. Because the HLA sub-analyses included only small numbers of individuals, any influence of HLA type on TCRB rearrangement was left unresolved. Because cDNA was sequenced instead of genomic DNA, highly expressing activated cells could be over-represented, though the groups showed no difference in activation or CD3 levels. Naive, central memory and regulatory TCRB repertoires appeared to be more alike among patients than among healthy donors.

The entire amount of isolated RNA was reverse transcribed using the High Capacity cDNA Reverse Transcription Kit, so the sequenced TCRB transcripts were expressed ones. Deep immunoSEQ sequencing was applied to naive, central memory and regulatory T cell samples, giving an average of around 3.4 million total reads per sample. After sorted cells were lysed in RLT buffer, RNA was extracted with DNase-treated RNeasy Micro or Mini kits, with the choice depending on cell number. To prevent cross-contamination, every cell subset was processed on its own, while patient and healthy donor samples were processed together. Using the immunoSEQ multiplex PCR, TCRB sequences were amplified from cDNA into 87-bp fragments spanning the CDR3 region. Sequencing of the amplicons was performed on the Illumina HiSeq platform. The authors processed their data as follows. PCR bias was computationally corrected using synthetic template baselines, reads within Hamming distance 2 were collapsed, and singletons that could not be merged were discarded. By aligning reads against IMGT, V, D and J genes, CDR3 length, and insertions or deletions at six rearrangement sites were assigned. Within each subset, clonotype counts were normalized to the number of sorted cells before true diversity and Gini coefficients were calculated with the tcR R package. The overlap coefficient, calculated on TCRB nucleotide sequences, was used to measure repertoire sharing. As a proxy for the pre-selection repertoire, out-of-frame TCRB sequences from naive cells were analyzed. Imported from immuneACCESS, the table was reduced by TCRdb to in-frame sequences with V and J called. These copies leave out some clones; in studies compared against another copy, an unresolved V gene accounts for under half, and the cause of the remainder is not known. That table gives V, J and clone size, and the DNA gave D and trimming. The sample records around 300,000 clones, approximately 9.9% of which are singletons. The biggest ten clones account for 0.015% of the sample.

The origin of this receptor is a woman aged 25 to 39 in good health. The chain is made from TRBV19 and TRBJ1-2; the D gene is perhaps TRBD1, from 5 matching bases. Sequenced material: naive CD4+ T cells from blood. In the paper's terms, the cell subset or site label means: true naive CD4+ T cells. Here the CDR3 is given as CASSIGGASGLGYTF. The nucleotide sequence is given as TGTGCCAGTAGCATAGGCGGAGCCTCGGGACTTGGCTACACCTTC.